The source of this TCR beta chain is a study of regulatory T cells in long-lasting Graves disease. On the study more broadly: Those Graves' patients who were newly diagnosed had been on antithyroid drugs under 3 months. Study results and caveats: Persistent patients shared more public clonotypes (approximately 2,500) than new patients (roughly 970). Patients with persistent disease showed a bias toward TRBV28, TRBJ1-2 and TRBJ2-5.

Germline-derived CDR1 and CDR2 are WNHNN and SYGVQD (reference sequence). V gave up 8 bases and J gave up 7 bases, with 15 bases separating them. This CDR3 is built from 14 residues. Construction of the TCR beta libraries employed iRepertoire HTBI primers in conjunction with Arm-PCR of CDR3 regions. Study processing details: The identification of 60 or so TRBV and approximately 15 TRBJ segments was made across samples. One entry per CDR3 protein, called by TCRdb with MiXCR from the multiplex PCR reads. TCRdb, not the authors, supplied the V and J calls. The sample has hundreds of thousands of distinct CDR3 sequences; around a sixth are singletons. Stated time point: newly diagnosed GD, antithyroid drugs for less than 3 months. Extracted RNA from PBMCs served as the source of the TCR library. This clonotype was counted ten times or more. The antigen remains unidentified.

The receptor was derived from a female donor with Graves disease. The chain is built from TRBV10-1 and TRBJ1-6, with D maybe TRBD1 (5 bases). The input for sequencing was peripheral blood mononuclear cells (PBMCs), taken at new diagnosis, from a patient treated with antithyroid drugs. The CDR3 DNA reads TGCGCCAGCTCCGCCGGGACCATCAATTCACCCCTCCACTTT. It is translated as CASSAGTINSPLHF.